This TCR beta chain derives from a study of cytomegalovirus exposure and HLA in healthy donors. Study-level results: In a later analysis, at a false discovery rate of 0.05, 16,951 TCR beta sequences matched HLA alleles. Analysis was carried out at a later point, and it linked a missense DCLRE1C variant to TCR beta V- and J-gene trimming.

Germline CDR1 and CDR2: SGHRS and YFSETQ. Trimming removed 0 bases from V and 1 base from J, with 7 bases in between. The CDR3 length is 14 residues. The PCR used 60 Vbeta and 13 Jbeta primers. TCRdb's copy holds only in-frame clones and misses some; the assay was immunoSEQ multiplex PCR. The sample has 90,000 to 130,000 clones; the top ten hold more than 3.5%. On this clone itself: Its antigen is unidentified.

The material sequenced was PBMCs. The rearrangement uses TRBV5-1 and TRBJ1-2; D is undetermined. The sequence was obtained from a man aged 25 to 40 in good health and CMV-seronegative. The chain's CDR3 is CASSLGELNYGYTF. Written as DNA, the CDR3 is TGCGCCAGCAGCTTGGGGGAGCTTAACTATGGCTACACCTTC.